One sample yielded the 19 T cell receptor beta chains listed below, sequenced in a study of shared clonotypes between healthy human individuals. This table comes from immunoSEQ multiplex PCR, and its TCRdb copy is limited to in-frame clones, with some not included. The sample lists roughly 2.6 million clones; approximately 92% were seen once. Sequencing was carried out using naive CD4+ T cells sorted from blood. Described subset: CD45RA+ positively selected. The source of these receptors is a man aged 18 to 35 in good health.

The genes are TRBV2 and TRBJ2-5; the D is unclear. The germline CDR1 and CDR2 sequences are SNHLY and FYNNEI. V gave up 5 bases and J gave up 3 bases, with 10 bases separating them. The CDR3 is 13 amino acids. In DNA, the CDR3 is TGTGCCAGCAGTACGTCAGTGAAAGAGACCCAGTACTTC. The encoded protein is CASSTSVKETQYF.

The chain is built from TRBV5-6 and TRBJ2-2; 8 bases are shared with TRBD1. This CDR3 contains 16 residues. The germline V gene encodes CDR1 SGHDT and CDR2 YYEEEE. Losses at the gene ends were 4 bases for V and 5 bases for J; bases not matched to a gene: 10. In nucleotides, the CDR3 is TGTGCCAGCAGCGTGGGACAGGAGATTTTGACCGGGGAGCTGTTTTTT. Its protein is CASSVGQEILTGELFF.

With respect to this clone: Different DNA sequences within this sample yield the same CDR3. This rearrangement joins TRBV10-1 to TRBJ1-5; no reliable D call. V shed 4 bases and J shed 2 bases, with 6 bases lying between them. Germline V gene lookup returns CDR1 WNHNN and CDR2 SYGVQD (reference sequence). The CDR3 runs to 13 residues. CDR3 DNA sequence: TGCGCCAGCAGTGGGACCGGCAATCAGCCCCAGCATTTT. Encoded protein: CASSGTGNQPQHF.

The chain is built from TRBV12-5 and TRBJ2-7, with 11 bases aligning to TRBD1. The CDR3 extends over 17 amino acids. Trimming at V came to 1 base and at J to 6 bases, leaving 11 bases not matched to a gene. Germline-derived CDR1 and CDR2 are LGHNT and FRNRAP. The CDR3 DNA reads TGTGCTAGTGGTTTGGGGACAGGGGGCCTTCGCGTCCCCGAGCAGTACTTC. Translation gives CASGLGTGGLRVPEQYF.

DNA of the CDR3: TGTGCCAGCACCATTGACAGGGGGTCAGATACGCAGTATTTT. Translation: CASTIDRGSDTQYF. V usage is TRBV7-9 and J usage is TRBJ2-3; TRBD1 aligns across 9 bases. J gave up 4 bases and V 7 bases, and 6 bases lay outside the gene matches. Germline assignment: CDR1 SEHNR and CDR2 FQNEAQ (reference sequence). CDR3 length: 14 amino acids.

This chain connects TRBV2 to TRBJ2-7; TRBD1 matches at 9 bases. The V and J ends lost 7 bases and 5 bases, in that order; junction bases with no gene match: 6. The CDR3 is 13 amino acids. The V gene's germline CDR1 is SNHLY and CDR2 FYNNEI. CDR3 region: CASTQDRGNEQYF. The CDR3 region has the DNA TGTGCCAGCACCCAGGACAGGGGAAACGAGCAGTACTTC.

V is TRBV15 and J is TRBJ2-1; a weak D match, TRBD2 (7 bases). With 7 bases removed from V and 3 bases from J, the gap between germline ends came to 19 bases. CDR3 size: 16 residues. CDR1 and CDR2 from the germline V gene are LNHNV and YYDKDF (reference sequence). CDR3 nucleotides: TGTGCCACCACCAAGTCCGGGGGGCCTATCTACAATGAGCAGTTCTTC. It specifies CATTKSGGPIYNEQFF.

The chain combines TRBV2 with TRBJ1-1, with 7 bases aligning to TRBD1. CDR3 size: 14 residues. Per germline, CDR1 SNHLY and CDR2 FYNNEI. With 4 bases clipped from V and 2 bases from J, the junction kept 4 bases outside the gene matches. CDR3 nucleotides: TGTGCCAGCAGTGGACAGGGAGTAAACACTGAAGCTTTCTTT. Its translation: CASSGQGVNTEAFF.

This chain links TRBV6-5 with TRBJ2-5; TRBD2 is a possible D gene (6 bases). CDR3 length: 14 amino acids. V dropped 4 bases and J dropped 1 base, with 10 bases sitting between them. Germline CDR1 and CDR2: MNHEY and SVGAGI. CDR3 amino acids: CASSSLARQETQYF. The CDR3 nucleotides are TGTGCCAGCAGTTCACTAGCTCGCCAAGAGACCCAGTACTTC.

The CDR3 DNA reads as TGTGCCAGCTCGGGGGGTTTTCAGGAAAATGAGCAGTTCTTC. Its protein is CASSGGFQENEQFF. The rearrangement uses TRBV18 and TRBJ2-1; TRBD2 might be the D (6 bases). CDR3 length: 14 residues. The V and J ends lost 6 bases and 7 bases respectively, with 16 bases between them. The germline V gene has CDR1 KGHSH and CDR2 LQKENI.

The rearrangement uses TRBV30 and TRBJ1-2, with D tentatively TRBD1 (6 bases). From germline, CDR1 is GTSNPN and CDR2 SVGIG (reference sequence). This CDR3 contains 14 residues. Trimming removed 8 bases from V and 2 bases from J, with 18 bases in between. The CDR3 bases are TGTGCCGGGGGCCGAGGAGGTGAGAACTATGGCTACACCTTC. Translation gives CAGGRGGENYGYTF.

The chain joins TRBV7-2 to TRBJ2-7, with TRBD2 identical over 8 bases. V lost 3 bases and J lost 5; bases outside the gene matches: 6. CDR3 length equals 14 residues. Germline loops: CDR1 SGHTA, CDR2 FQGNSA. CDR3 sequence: CASSFLGTSDEQYF. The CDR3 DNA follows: TGTGCCAGCAGCTTCTTAGGGACTAGTGACGAGCAGTACTTC.

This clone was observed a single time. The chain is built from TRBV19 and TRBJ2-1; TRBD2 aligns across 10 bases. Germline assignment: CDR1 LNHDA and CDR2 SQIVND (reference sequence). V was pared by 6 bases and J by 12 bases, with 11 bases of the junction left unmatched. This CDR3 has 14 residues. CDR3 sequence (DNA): TGTGCCAGTAGCAATCTAGCGGGGGCGGTAGGGCAGTTCTTC. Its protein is CASSNLAGAVGQFF.

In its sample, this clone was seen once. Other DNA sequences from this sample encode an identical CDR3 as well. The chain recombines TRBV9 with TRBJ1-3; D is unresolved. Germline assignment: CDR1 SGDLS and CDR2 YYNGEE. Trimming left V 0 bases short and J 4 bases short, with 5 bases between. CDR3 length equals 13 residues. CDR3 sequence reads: CASSVGGGNTIYF. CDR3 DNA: TGTGCCAGCAGCGTAGGAGGGGGAAACACCATATATTTT.

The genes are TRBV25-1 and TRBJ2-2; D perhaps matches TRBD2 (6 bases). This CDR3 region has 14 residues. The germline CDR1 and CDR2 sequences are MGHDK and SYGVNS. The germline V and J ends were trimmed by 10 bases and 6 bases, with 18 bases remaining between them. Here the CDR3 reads CATSRDFSAGELFF. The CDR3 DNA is TGTGCCACCTCCCGGGACTTCAGTGCCGGGGAGCTGTTTTTT.

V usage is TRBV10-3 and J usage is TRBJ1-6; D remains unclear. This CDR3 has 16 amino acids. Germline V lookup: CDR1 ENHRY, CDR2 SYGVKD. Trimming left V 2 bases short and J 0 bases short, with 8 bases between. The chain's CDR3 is CAISEAASSYNSPLHF. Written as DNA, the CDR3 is TGTGCCATCAGTGAGGCCGCGAGCTCCTATAATTCACCCCTCCACTTT.

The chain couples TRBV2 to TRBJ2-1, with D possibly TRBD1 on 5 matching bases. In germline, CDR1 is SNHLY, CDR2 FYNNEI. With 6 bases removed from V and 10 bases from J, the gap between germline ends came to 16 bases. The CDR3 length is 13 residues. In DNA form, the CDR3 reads TGTGCCAGCAGGGGGCGCGGCCCTCGGGAGCAGTTCTTC. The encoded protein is CASRGRGPREQFF.

The CDR3 spells CASSLTGTGAGNEKLFF. The CDR3 nucleotides are TGTGCCAGCAGTTTAACTGGGACGGGGGCCGGTAATGAAAAACTGTTTTTT. The V call is TRBV28, the J call TRBJ1-4; perhaps TRBD1 as D (6 bases). CDR3 length equals 17 residues. Germline V gene data show CDR1 as MDHEN and CDR2 as SYDVKM. The V and J ends lost 2 bases and 4 bases respectively, with 17 bases between them.

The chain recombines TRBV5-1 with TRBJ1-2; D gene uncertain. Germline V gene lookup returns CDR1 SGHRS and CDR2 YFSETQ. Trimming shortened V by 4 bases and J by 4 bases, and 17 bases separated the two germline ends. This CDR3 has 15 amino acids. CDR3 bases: TGCGCCAGCAGCCCAATATCGGAGGACGCCTATGGCTACACCTTC. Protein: CASSPISEDAYGYTF. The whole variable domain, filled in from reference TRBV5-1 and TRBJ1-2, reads KAGVTQTPRYLIKTRGQQVTLSCSPISGHRSVSWYQQTPGQGLQFLFEYFSETQRNKGNFPGRFSGRQFSNSRSEMNVSTLELGDSALYLCASSPISEDAYGYTFGSGTRLTVV.